Listed here are 10 T cell receptor beta chains from one sample, sequenced in a study of shared clonotypes between healthy human individuals. Here immunoSEQ multiplex PCR was the method, and the copy in TCRdb shows in-frame clones only, minus some. The sample holds roughly 1.4 million clones, roughly 98.5% seen once. Specimen: naive CD4+ T cells sorted from blood. Subset in this sample: CD45RA+ positively selected. The receptors were gathered from a man aged 25-45 years in good health.

The rearrangement uses TRBV28 and TRBJ2-7; 9 bases match TRBD2. The CDR3 contains 15 residues. V was pared by 11 bases and J by 7 bases, with 18 bases of the junction left unmatched. Germline-derived CDR1 and CDR2 are MDHEN and SYDVKM. The CDR3 DNA follows: TGTGCCGGGCAAAGGGGCGGGAGGGCCTCTGGGGAGCAGTACTTC. Translated: CAGQRGGRASGEQYF.

A few counts support this clone. This rearrangement joins TRBV29-1 to TRBJ1-1; the D is unclear. V was pared by 4 bases and J by 6 bases, with 15 bases between. Germline V gives CDR1 SQVTM, CDR2 ANQGSEA. The CDR3 runs 13 residues. CDR3 residues: CSVGQVLGPEAFF. DNA of the CDR3: TGCAGCGTTGGCCAAGTTTTAGGGCCTGAAGCTTTCTTT.

The chain employs TRBV27 and TRBJ1-5; 7 bases map to TRBD1. Losses at the gene ends were 4 bases for V and 4 bases for J; bases not matched to a gene: 7. The CDR3 loop spans 15 amino acids. Germline CDR1 MNHEY, CDR2 SMNVEV (reference sequence). For the CDR3, the DNA is TGTGCCAGCAGTTCGCTAGAGGGGGCTAATCAGCCCCAGCATTTT. The encoded protein is CASSSLEGANQPQHF.

The genes are TRBV4-1 and TRBJ2-1; 12 positions agree with TRBD2. Germline V CDR1 and CDR2: MGHRA, YSYEKL. The CDR3 extends over 16 amino acids. Trimming took 3 bases from V and 4 from J; bases not matched to a gene: 4. The CDR3 is CASSHPGLAGYNEQFF. In DNA, the CDR3 is TGCGCCAGCAGCCATCCCGGACTAGCGGGGTACAATGAGCAGTTCTTC.

This rearrangement joins TRBV28 to TRBJ2-7; 11 bases agree with TRBD2. Germline V gene sequence: CDR1 MDHEN, CDR2 SYDVKM. CDR3 length equals 14 residues. V was clipped by 6 bases and J by 2 bases; unmatched bases: 3. CDR3 sequence reads: CASRRGLAAYEQYF. CDR3 bases: TGTGCCAGCAGGCGGGGACTAGCGGCCTACGAGCAGTACTTC.

Turning to this clone: The sample carries other DNA sequences with the same CDR3. CDR3 bases: TGTGCCAGCAGCGTGGACTCTGGAAACACCATATATTTT. Its protein is CASSVDSGNTIYF. The chain links TRBV2 to TRBJ1-3, with D unclear. Deletions cut 6 bases from V and 0 bases from J, with 6 bases between. This CDR3 contains 13 residues. Germline V gene sequence: CDR1 SNHLY, CDR2 FYNNEI.

The V call is TRBV19, the J call TRBJ2-7; possible D gene TRBD2, 5 bases. There are 14 residues in the CDR3. Germline CDR1 LNHDA, CDR2 SQIVND (reference sequence). V was clipped by 3 bases and J by 6 bases, with 15 bases between them. The CDR3 loop reads CASSINSPRVEQYF. The CDR3 DNA follows: TGTGCCAGTAGTATTAACAGCCCGCGGGTCGAGCAGTACTTC. Combining the CDR3 with reference TRBV19 and TRBJ2-7 gives the whole variable domain DGGITQSPKYLFRKEGQNVTLSCEQNLNHDAMYWYRQDPGQGLRLIYYSQIVNDFQKGDIAEGYSVSREKKESFPLTVTSAQKNPTAFYLCASSINSPRVEQYFGPGTRLTVT.

A remark on this clone: The same CDR3 is also encoded by other DNA sequences in this sample. The chain couples TRBV5-1 to TRBJ2-2; TRBD1 matches at 7 bases. This CDR3 is 15 amino acids long. J gave up 3 bases and V 0 bases, and 2 bases lay outside the gene matches. Germline V gene sequence: CDR1 SGHRS, CDR2 YFSETQ. The CDR3 DNA follows: TGCGCCAGCAGCTTGGCCGACAGGGACACCGGGGAGCTGTTTTTT. Translating it yields CASSLADRDTGELFF.

This chain links TRBV9 with TRBJ2-1; the D gene is possibly TRBD1 (6 bases). Germline CDR1 and CDR2: SGDLS and YYNGEE. Trimming pared 0 bases from V and 2 bases from J, leaving 9 bases between. This CDR3 has 15 amino acids. CDR3 coding DNA: TGTGCCAGCAGCGTAGCTAGACAGGCCTACAATGAGCAGTTCTTC. Its translation: CASSVARQAYNEQFF.

V usage is TRBV5-1 and J usage is TRBJ2-7, with D hard to call. Germline V gene data show CDR1 as SGHRS and CDR2 as YFSETQ. This CDR3 has 13 amino acids. V gave up 0 bases and J gave up 3 bases, with 7 bases separating them. CDR3 protein: CASSLEDGYEQYF. In DNA, the CDR3 is TGCGCCAGCAGCTTGGAGGACGGCTACGAGCAGTACTTC. Supplemented by reference TRBV5-1 and TRBJ2-7, the full variable domain reads KAGVTQTPRYLIKTRGQQVTLSCSPISGHRSVSWYQQTPGQGLQFLFEYFSETQRNKGNFPGRFSGRQFSNSRSEMNVSTLELGDSALYLCASSLEDGYEQYFGPGTRLTVT.